A single TCR beta chain is shown here with its context. The antigen it recognizes is unknown. Base qualities were left out, and no much larger clone turns up one base away. The sample belongs to a study of T cell responses to AZD1222 COVID-19 vaccine (dated by TCRdb to the early 2020s). Looking at the study overall: A total of more than 230 trial participants underwent TCR sequencing, of whom 200 to 220 received two doses of AZD1222 and some 26 received two doses of the MenACWY control vaccine. Trial participants were enrolled into age subgroups of 18-55, 56-69 and 70-plus years, which contained 148, 28 and 57 TCR-sequenced participants, respectively.

The CDR1 and CDR2 encoded by the germline V gene are SGHVS and FQNEAQ. The V end gives up 2 bases and the J end 5 bases, leaving 15 bases in the junction not matched to a gene. The CDR3 starts with the cysteine, ends with the phenylalanine, and has 17 residues. Left in the record is the CDR3 DNA by itself, 51 bases read in frame from the first base. The full study reports these points: Conclusions about previously exposed vaccinees are limited, since just 6 or 7 AZD1222 recipients were seropositive for SARS-CoV-2 at baseline. The vaccine-associated CD4 TCRs covered the entire spike protein, and the dominant responses fell in regions 160-218 and 743-854. The 56-69-year group was small, and its depth increase did not reach significance, likely because of low power. Because no day 14 peak-response samples were available, the repertoires could be characterized only after the peak T cell response. Reportedly, close to half of the unique spike-specific TCRs recognized epitopes lying outside the regions that are mutated in the B.1.351 and B.1.1.7 variants. Participants were mostly white British and included more females than males, and it was suggested by the authors that clonal diversity may have been underestimated. After two AZD1222 doses, spike-specific TCR breadth and depth were significantly higher than at day 0 and than in MenACWY recipients.

In light of the paper, this sample's time point label describes: about 28 days (+/-7) after the second vaccine dose. AZD1222 recipients whose second dose came at about 4 weeks and those whose second dose came at about 12 weeks were combined into one group, since spike-specific TCR depth and breadth did not differ between the two schedules. Vaccinee samples came from UK trials COV001 and COV002, including a single-blind randomized controlled phase 2/3 trial of AZD1222 (ChAdOx1 nCoV-19) in healthy adults. For TCRbeta chain sequencing, PBMC samples were collected from trial participants at day 0 and at day 28 after the second dose. The CDR3 regions of human TCRbeta chains were analyzed by immunosequencing. Per the original workflow: TCRs in the repertoires were matched against a reference library of SARS-CoV-2-specific TCRs that had been generated with the MIRA antigen-specificity platform. Breadth was defined as the fraction of unique TCRs that were SARS-CoV-2-associated, and depth was defined as the fraction of total T cells that were SARS-CoV-2-associated. Each spike-specific TCR was assigned to its reactive spike region and to a CD4 or CD8 class using the MIRA data. Log10-transformed breadth and depth values were compared by one-way ANOVA with Sidak's multiple comparisons tests. Imported from immuneACCESS, the table was reduced by TCRdb to in-frame sequences with V and J called. These copies leave out some clones; in studies compared against another copy, an unresolved V gene accounts for under half, and the cause of the remainder is not known. V and J calls and clone size follow that table, whereas D and trimming were derived from the DNA. This sample has 95,000 to 110,000 clones in its table, and roughly 90% of those were observed once. The ten largest clones take up roughly 8.7% of the sample.

Recombination connected TRBV7-8 to TRBJ2-7; the junction holds 7 bases that match TRBD2. This receptor was taken from an adult who received the AZD1222 COVID-19 vaccine. The sequencing here drew on peripheral blood, taken 28 days after the second AZD1222 dose. CDR3 region: CASSLIGDYPALNEQYF. The bases are TGTGCCAGCAGCTTAATCGGGGACTACCCCGCTCTCAACGAGCAGTACTTC. Reference TRBV7-8 and TRBJ2-7 proteins supply the regions before and after the CDR3; the full variable domain is: GAGVSQSPRYKVAKRGQDVALRCDPISGHVSLFWYQQALGQGPEFLTYFQNEAQLDKSGLPSDRFFAERPEGSVSTLKIQRTQQEDSAVYLCASSLIGDYPALNEQYFGPGTRLTVT.